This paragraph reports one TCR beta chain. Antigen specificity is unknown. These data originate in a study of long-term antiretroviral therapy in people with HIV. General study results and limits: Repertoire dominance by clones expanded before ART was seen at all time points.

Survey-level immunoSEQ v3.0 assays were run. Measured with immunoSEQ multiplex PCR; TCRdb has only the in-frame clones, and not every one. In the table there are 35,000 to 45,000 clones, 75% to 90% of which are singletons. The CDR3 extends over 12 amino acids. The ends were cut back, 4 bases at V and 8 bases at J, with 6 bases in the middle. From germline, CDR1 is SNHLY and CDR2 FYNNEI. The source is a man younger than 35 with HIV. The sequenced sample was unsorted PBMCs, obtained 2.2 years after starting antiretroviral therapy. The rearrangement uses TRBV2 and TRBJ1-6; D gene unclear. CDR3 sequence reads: CASSVRDSPLHF. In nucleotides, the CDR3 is TGTGCCAGCAGTGTAAGGGATTCACCCCTCCACTTT.